Below are 29 T cell receptor beta chains sequenced from a single sample in a study of cytomegalovirus exposure and HLA in healthy donors. A multiplex PCR was run with 60 Vbeta primers and 13 Jbeta primers. Sequencing used immunoSEQ multiplex PCR; TCRdb keeps in-frame clones, though not all of them. The table shows over 90,000 clones, with around 66% occurring only once. Sequencing was performed on PBMCs. These receptors all come from a woman in her forties or fifties in good health and CMV-seronegative.

The CDR3 spells CASSYSRGMNTEAFF. The CDR3 DNA follows: TGTGCCAGCAGTTATAGCCGGGGGATGAACACTGAAGCTTTCTTT. This chain links TRBV2 with TRBJ1-1; weak D call: TRBD1 (5 bases). The CDR3 contains 15 residues. Deletions cut 5 bases from V and 0 bases from J, with 13 bases between. Germline loops: CDR1 SNHLY, CDR2 FYNNEI.

This clone was picked up a small number of times. V gene TRBV11-2 combines with J gene TRBJ1-2; D remains ambiguous. Germline V gives CDR1 SGHAT, CDR2 FQNNGV. V was cut by 5 bases and J by 8 bases, with 12 bases left in between. This CDR3 has 12 residues. CDR3 residues: CASSHEGSGYTF. The CDR3 DNA sequence: TGTGCCAGCAGCCACGAGGGTTCGGGCTACACCTTC.

Points on this clone: The sample carries other DNA sequences with the same CDR3. This sequence joins TRBV4-3 and TRBJ2-5, with D possibly being TRBD1 (5 bases). The V gene's germline CDR1 is LGHNA and CDR2 YSLEER. This CDR3 spans 18 amino acids. The ends were cut back, 0 bases at V and 5 bases at J, with 22 bases in the middle. The CDR3 DNA is TGCGCCAGCAGCCAAGATGTCTCAGGGCTATTGATTGTCGAGACCCAGTACTTC. Protein product: CASSQDVSGLLIVETQYF.

The chain is built from TRBV19 and TRBJ1-1; no clear D gene. Trimming stripped 8 bases from V and 0 bases from J, with 10 bases between. CDR1 is LNHDA and CDR2 is SQIVND in the germline V gene (reference sequence). This CDR3 is 13 amino acids long. The CDR3, as DNA: TGTGCCAGTCCCCGGCGGATGAACACTGAAGCTTTCTTT. Translating it yields CASPRRMNTEAFF.

The chain has TRBV11-1 and TRBJ2-3; 8 bases are shared with TRBD1. CDR1 and CDR2 (germline): SGHAT, FQDESV (reference sequence). Trimming took 5 bases from V and 3 from J; bases not matched to a gene: 10. This CDR3 spans 16 amino acids. The CDR3 is CASSRTGIGKTDTQYF. In DNA form, the CDR3 reads TGTGCCAGCAGCCGGACAGGGATCGGGAAGACAGATACGCAGTATTTT.

The chain combines TRBV28 with TRBJ2-2, with D possibly being TRBD1 (5 bases). Germline V lookup: CDR1 MDHEN, CDR2 SYDVKM. This CDR3 comprises 13 residues. The V gene lost 5 bases and the J gene lost 6 bases, with 10 bases spanning the gap. This CDR3 is CASSVRVSGELFF. The CDR3 DNA sequence: TGTGCCAGCAGTGTCAGGGTATCCGGGGAGCTGTTTTTT.

This clone has just a few counts. Other DNA sequences in this specimen translate into the identical CDR3. This sequence joins TRBV6-5 and TRBJ2-6; D remains ambiguous. CDR1 and CDR2 (germline): MNHEY, SVGAGI. Trimming left V 0 bases short and J 1 base short, with 7 bases between. The CDR3 is 16 amino acids. The DNA of the CDR3 is TGTGCCAGCAGTTACTCGAGAGGTTCTGGGGCCAACGTCCTGACTTTC. Its protein product is CASSYSRGSGANVLTF.

This rearrangement joins TRBV10-3 to TRBJ1-1; TRBD1 might be the D (5 bases). This CDR3 spans 16 amino acids. Germline V lookup: CDR1 ENHRY, CDR2 SYGVKD. V gave up 0 bases and J gave up 8 bases, with 19 bases separating them. The CDR3 here is CAISESLRRAKEEAFF. Here the CDR3 DNA reads TGTGCCATCAGTGAGTCGTTGCGCAGGGCCAAAGAGGAAGCTTTCTTT.

The V gene is TRBV14, the J gene TRBJ2-5; D unclear. The CDR3 is 13 residues long. Germline-derived CDR1 and CDR2 are SGHDN and FVKESK. Trimming took off 3 bases at V and 11 bases at J, with 16 bases between the two ends. The CDR3 sequence is CASSQNPYSEQYF. For the CDR3, the DNA is TGTGCCAGCAGCCAGAACCCCTACTCGGAGCAGTACTTC.

The chain recombines TRBV6-4 with TRBJ2-3, with TRBD2 matching over 9 bases. Trimming cost V 0 bases and J 3 bases; bases outside gene matches: 1. The length of the CDR3 is 15 residues. Germline V gene sequence: CDR1 MRHNA, CDR2 SNTAGT. CDR3 nucleotides: TGTGCCAGCAGTGACTCAAGCGGGGGGACAGATACGCAGTATTTT. Translation: CASSDSSGGTDTQYF.

The genes are TRBV15 and TRBJ2-7; D unclear. The CDR3 extends over 12 amino acids. With 1 base removed from V and 5 bases from J, the gap between germline ends came to 6 bases. Germline-derived CDR1 and CDR2 are LNHNV and YYDKDF (reference sequence). The DNA for the CDR3 is TGTGCCACCAGCAGAGTCCAGAACGAGCAGTACTTC. This encodes CATSRVQNEQYF.

The V call is TRBV14, the J call TRBJ2-3, with D unclear. V dropped 2 bases and J dropped 3 bases, with 9 bases sitting between them. CDR1 and CDR2 (germline): SGHDN, FVKESK. The CDR3 totals 14 residues. The CDR3 DNA is TGTGCCAGCAGCCAAACCGGTCTGACAGATACGCAGTATTTT. This codes for CASSQTGLTDTQYF.

V usage is TRBV7-2 and J usage is TRBJ2-5, with 8 bases fitting TRBD2. The germline V gene encodes CDR1 SGHTA and CDR2 FQGNSA. The trim removed 4 bases at V and 1 base at J, leaving 5 bases unmatched. The CDR3 spans 15 residues. The CDR3 spells CASSSSGGAQETQYF. The CDR3, as DNA: TGTGCCAGCAGCTCATCGGGGGGGGCCCAAGAGACCCAGTACTTC.

This clone was seen a few times. This chain joins TRBV10-3 and TRBJ2-3; the D gene is possibly TRBD2 (5 bases). Germline CDR1 reads ENHRY; CDR2 reads SYGVKD. The CDR3 is made up of 14 amino acids. Trimming pared 10 bases from V and 4 bases from J, leaving 18 bases between. This CDR3 is CATRRRETPDTQYF. The CDR3 region has the DNA TGTGCCACCCGGCGCCGGGAAACTCCAGATACGCAGTATTTT.

CDR3 in DNA: TGTGCCAGCAGCGAACAGCCAGGGGGGAACACTGAAGCTTTCTTT. Translation: CASSEQPGGNTEAFF. The rearrangement uses TRBV11-2 and TRBJ1-1, with 7 bases fitting TRBD1. Looked up from germline, CDR1 is SGHAT and CDR2 is FQNNGV. V shed 5 bases and J 1 base; nucleotides not matched to a gene: 7. This CDR3 contains 15 residues.

This clone was seen a handful of times. The chain's CDR3 is CASSLVGGQETQYF. CDR3 nucleotide sequence: TGTGCCAGCAGCTTAGTAGGGGGCCAAGAGACCCAGTACTTC. The chain links TRBV7-3 to TRBJ2-5; D may be TRBD1 (6 bases). Trimming removed 2 bases at V and 1 base at J, with 8 bases between. CDR3 length: 14 amino acids. Germline V lookup: CDR1 SGHTA, CDR2 FQGTGA. Full variable domain (outside the CDR3, taken from reference TRBV7-3 and TRBJ2-5): GAGVSQTPSNKVTEKGKYVELRCDPISGHTALYWYRQSLGQGPEFLIYFQGTGAADDSGLPNDRFFAVRPEGSVSTLKIQRTERGDSAVYLCASSLVGGQETQYFGPGTRLLVL.

The V and J genes are TRBV9 and TRBJ1-5, with TRBD1 matching over 8 bases. The CDR3 length is 15 residues. Germline V gene sequence: CDR1 SGDLS, CDR2 YYNGEE. V lost 1 base to trimming and J lost 6 bases; unmatched junction nucleotides: 6. Here the CDR3 DNA reads TGTGCCAGCAGCGTATCCAGGGGGCGGTTTCAGCCCCAGCATTTT. This sequence encodes CASSVSRGRFQPQHF.

The genes are TRBV27 and TRBJ2-2; maybe TRBD2 (5 bases). This CDR3 comprises 15 residues. Trimming took 3 bases from V and 2 from J, leaving 10 bases between them. Germline V lookup: CDR1 MNHEY, CDR2 SMNVEV (reference sequence). The CDR3 sequence is CASSLGLANTGELFF. The DNA of the CDR3 is TGTGCCAGCAGTTTGGGTCTAGCCAACACCGGGGAGCTGTTTTTT.

In its sample, this clone was seen once. In nucleotides, the CDR3 is TGCGCCAGCAGTTCCAACGACAGGGGGCGCGGGGCTTTCTTT. Protein sequence: CASSSNDRGRGAFF. V usage is TRBV5-1 and J usage is TRBJ1-1, with TRBD1 identical over 10 bases. This CDR3 is built from 14 residues. V shed 5 bases and J 11 bases; nucleotides not matched to a gene: 12. CDR1 is SGHRS and CDR2 is YFSETQ in the germline V gene.

The V and J genes are TRBV7-9 and TRBJ1-4; 7 bases match TRBD1. Germline V lookup: CDR1 SEHNR, CDR2 FQNEAQ (reference sequence). This CDR3 spans 15 amino acids. Trimming removed 4 bases from V and 4 bases from J; junction bases left unmatched: 6. The CDR3 nucleotides read TGTGCCAGCAGCTCCCGACAGGGTGTTAATGAAAAACTGTTTTTT. As protein: CASSSRQGVNEKLFF.

The chain links TRBV28 to TRBJ2-5; 12 bases map to TRBD2. The DNA end favors TRBJ2-7, so the J call may be wrong. CDR3 length: 15 amino acids. CDR1 is MDHEN, CDR2 SYDVKM, per germline. The CDR3 sequence is CASSRTSGALGEQYF. Written as DNA, the CDR3 is TGTGCCAGCAGTAGGACTAGCGGGGCCTTGGGCGAGCAGTACTTC.

The chain recombines TRBV5-4 with TRBJ1-5, with 11 bases identical to TRBD1. With V trimmed by 4 bases and J by 7 bases, 10 bases remained unmatched. There are 16 residues in the CDR3. The germline CDR1 and CDR2 sequences are SGHNT and YYREEE (reference sequence). The CDR3 sequence: CASSPIGQGAGQPQHF. In nucleotides, the CDR3 is TGTGCCAGCAGCCCAATCGGACAGGGGGCAGGCCAGCCCCAGCATTTT.

This clone showed up just a few times. The J gene is TRBJ2-7, the V gene TRBV5-6; possible D gene TRBD1, 5 bases. The ends were cut back, 0 bases at V and 4 bases at J, with 11 bases in the middle. Germline V gene sequence: CDR1 SGHDT, CDR2 YYEEEE. The CDR3 sequence is 14 residues long. The CDR3 protein is CASSLAVGRYEQYF. The CDR3 DNA is TGTGCCAGCAGCTTGGCGGTGGGGCGGTACGAGCAGTACTTC.

A few counts support this clone. The CDR3 sequence: CASSYRLDTDTQYF. The CDR3 region has the DNA TGTGCCAGCAGCTACAGACTAGACACAGATACGCAGTATTTT. The J gene is TRBJ2-3, the V gene TRBV7-8; a weak D match, TRBD2 (6 bases). V lost 4 bases and J lost 2, with 10 bases in between. This CDR3 spans 14 amino acids. CDR1 and CDR2 (germline): SGHVS, FQNEAQ.

CDR3 bases: TGTGCCAGCAGCAAAGCTCGACAGGGTCGTTACGAAAGCTCCTACAATGAGCAGTTCTTC. Translated: CASSKARQGRYESSYNEQFF. V gene TRBV21-1 combines with J gene TRBJ2-1; the D segment call TRBD1 is taken from the table without a DNA check. TRBV21-1 is a recognized pseudogene. This CDR3 comprises 20 residues.

The chain joins TRBV7-9 to TRBJ2-7, with TRBD1 identical over 8 bases. After removal of 0 bases from V and 3 bases from J, the junction contained 4 bases not matched to a gene. The CDR3 is 15 amino acids. Germline V gene lookup returns CDR1 SEHNR and CDR2 FQNEAQ (reference sequence). The CDR3 bases are TGTGCCAGCAGCTTAGCGCAGGGGGCGATCTACGAGCAGTACTTC. It encodes CASSLAQGAIYEQYF.

This clone has a single count. The chain employs TRBV7-2 and TRBJ2-2; no clear D. Germline loops: CDR1 SGHTA, CDR2 FQGNSA. This CDR3 comprises 15 residues. V lost 10 bases, J lost 0 bases, and 15 bases lay in between. The CDR3, as DNA: TGTGCCACACGCGTCGGCAGCGCGAACACCGGGGAGCTGTTTTTT. It yields the protein CATRVGSANTGELFF.

The chain combines TRBV19 with TRBJ2-2; D perhaps matches TRBD1 (5 bases). The CDR3 spans 17 residues. Trimming removed 2 bases at V and 6 bases at J, with 19 bases between. Germline V gene lookup returns CDR1 LNHDA and CDR2 SQIVND (reference sequence). The CDR3 coding sequence is TGTGCCAGTAGTATACGGCGAGACAGCTTAAGACCCGGGGAGCTGTTTTTT. Translation: CASSIRRDSLRPGELFF.

The chain employs TRBV7-2 and TRBJ2-3; 10 positions match TRBD2. J gave up 0 bases and V 1 base, and 7 bases lay outside the gene matches. Germline V gene data show CDR1 as SGHTA and CDR2 as FQGNSA. The CDR3 is 18 amino acids. In DNA form, the CDR3 reads TGTGCCAGCAGCTTAGTGCTTAGCGGGGGGCCGAGCACAGATACGCAGTATTTT. Amino acids: CASSLVLSGGPSTDTQYF.